This T cell receptor (beta chain) originates from a study of T cell responses to AZD1222 COVID-19 vaccine listed by TCRdb under 2021. Concerning the study at large: AZD1222 recipients with second doses at about 4 weeks or about 12 weeks were pooled, because spike-specific TCR depth and breadth did not differ between schedules. Trial participants were enrolled into age subgroups of 18-55, 56-69 and 70-plus years, which contained approximately 150, 30 and 60 TCR-sequenced participants, respectively. TCR sequencing was performed for some 250 trial participants, of whom about 200 were given two doses of AZD1222 and about 25 were given two doses of MenACWY control vaccine. Beyond this particular receptor, the publication reports: The 56-69-year group was small, and its depth increase did not reach significance, likely because of low power. A significant rise in spike-specific TCR breadth and depth was observed after two AZD1222 doses relative to day 0 and relative to MenACWY recipients. Because no day 14 peak-response samples were available, repertoires were characterized only after the peak T cell response. Conclusions about previously exposed vaccinees were limited because only a handful of AZD1222 recipients were SARS-CoV-2 seropositive at baseline. The whole spike protein was spanned by vaccine-associated CD4 TCRs, and dominant responses were seen in regions 160-218 and 743-854. Reportedly, close to half of the unique spike-specific TCRs recognized epitopes lying outside the regions that are mutated in the B.1.351 and B.1.1.7 variants. Most participants were white British and females outnumbered males, and the authors suggested that clonal diversity may have been underestimated.

The CDR3 regions of human TCRbeta chains were analyzed by immunosequencing. Regarding the original processing steps: Repertoire TCRs were checked for matches against a reference library of SARS-CoV-2-specific TCRs that had been generated using the MIRA antigen-specificity platform. Breadth was defined as the fraction of unique TCRs that were SARS-CoV-2-associated, and depth was defined as the fraction of total T cells that were SARS-CoV-2-associated. Using the MIRA data, every spike-specific TCR was mapped to the spike region that the TCR reacted to and assigned to either a CD4 or a CD8 class. Log10-transformed breadth and depth values were compared by one-way ANOVA with Sidak's multiple comparisons tests. Sourced from immuneACCESS, this table was stored by TCRdb with only in-frame sequences that have V and J called. A share of the clones is absent; for the studies checked, an unresolved V gene accounts for under half, and the remainder has no known explanation. V and J calls and clone size are given by that table; D and trimming were obtained from the DNA. For this sample there are more than 95,000 clones; roughly 90% appear just once. 0.8% to 1.1% of the sample is in the top ten clones.

The time point label here, explained by the study, means: baseline before first vaccination. The vaccinee samples were drawn from two UK trials, COV001 and COV002, one of which was a single-blind randomized controlled phase 2/3 trial testing AZD1222 (ChAdOx1 nCoV-19) in healthy adults. Trial participant PBMC samples were collected at day 0 and day 28 after the second dose for TCRbeta chain sequencing. V and J are trimmed by 0 bases and 4 bases, and the gene matches miss 14 bases of the junction. The germline V gene encodes CDR1 ENHRY and CDR2 SYGVKD. Its CDR3 holds 19 amino acids, cysteine through phenylalanine. The DNA shown is the 57-base CDR3, in frame from base 1. In the case of this clone: Its antigen specificity is not known. Base quality data are lacking; no much larger clone is found one base away.

The TCR originated in an adult in good health. The sample in question was peripheral blood, obtained on day 0 of AZD1222 vaccination. In this chain, TRBV10-3 is recombined with TRBJ2-1; TRBD2 aligns with 8 central bases. The CDR3: CAISESLVSELAAYNEQFF. The bases are TGTGCCATCAGTGAGTCGTTAGTCTCCGAACTAGCGGCTTACAATGAGCAGTTCTTC.